The 18 T cell receptor beta chains below all came from one sample that was sequenced in a study of early T cells in non-severe SARS-CoV-2 infection. Each CDR3 protein gets one entry after TCRdb re-called the 5' RACE reads with MiXCR. The sample has fewer than 25,000 distinct CDR3 sequences, 3.6% seen once. The sequenced sample was whole blood. The receptors derive from an adult who was a healthcare worker with PCR-confirmed SARS-CoV-2 infection or an uninfected control (not recorded which).

This clonotype was found many times. The gene calls are TRBV6-5 and TRBJ2-1, with 9 bases lining up with TRBD1. This CDR3 is 15 amino acids long. Per germline, CDR1 MNHEY and CDR2 SVGAGI. V trimming: 6 bases; J trimming: 2 bases; junction bases outside the gene matches: 5. In DNA form, the CDR3 reads TGTGCCAGCAGCCTTGACAGGGGGGCCTACAATGAGCAGTTCTTC. It is translated as CASSLDRGAYNEQFF.

This clonotype was seen many times. At one end, the junction sequence differs from germline, possibly due to a read error. The rearrangement joins TRBV7-9 to TRBJ1-3, with D hard to call. Germline assignment: CDR1 SEHNR and CDR2 FQNEAQ (reference sequence). This CDR3 region has 15 residues. For the CDR3, the DNA is TGTGCCAGCAGCTTAGCCCAGAGCTCTGAAAACACCATATATTTT. Its protein product is CASSLAQSSENTIYF.

The gene calls are TRBV7-2 and TRBJ2-7; 7 bases match TRBD1. Germline V CDR1 and CDR2: SGHTA, FQGNSA. The V and J ends lost 6 bases and 3 bases, in that order; junction bases with no gene match: 5. The CDR3 has 13 residues. In DNA form, the CDR3 reads TGTGCCAGCAGTCGACGGGACAGCTACGAGCAGTACTTC. This encodes CASSRRDSYEQYF.

This clonotype is classed as medium-sized. This sequence joins TRBV4-1 and TRBJ2-3; D not resolved. Trimming removed 1 base at V and 1 base at J, with 6 bases between. The CDR3 consists of 14 residues. The germline gives CDR1 MGHRA, CDR2 YSYEKL. CDR3 loop: CASSQVRRTDTQYF. The CDR3 region has the DNA TGCGCCAGCAGCCAAGTTCGGCGCACAGATACGCAGTATTTT.

This clonotype is medium-sized by share. The rearrangement joins TRBV11-1 to TRBJ2-3; no firm D call. The germline V gene encodes CDR1 SGHAT and CDR2 FQDESV (reference sequence). Trimming removed 1 base at V and 2 bases at J, with 10 bases between. This CDR3 spans 15 amino acids. CDR3 bases: TGTGCCAGCAGCTTAGAAGGGTCGGACACAGATACGCAGTATTTT. It specifies CASSLEGSDTDTQYF.

This clonotype was observed many times. The chain is built from TRBV16 and TRBJ1-1; D ambiguous. The CDR3 loop spans 16 amino acids. CDR1 and CDR2 (germline): KGHSY, FQNENV. V dropped 0 bases and J dropped 3 bases, with 14 bases sitting between them. The CDR3 reads CASSQSTRTWDTEAFF. For the CDR3, the DNA is TGTGCCAGCAGCCAATCTACCCGGACTTGGGACACTGAAGCTTTCTTT.

This clonotype has a handful of counts. This chain uses TRBV20-1 with TRBJ2-5; D gene ambiguous. This CDR3 contains 14 residues. In germline, CDR1 is DFQATT, CDR2 SNEGSKA (reference sequence). Trimming removed 4 bases from V and 2 bases from J, with 14 bases in between. CDR3 in amino acids: CSAILPHRQETQYF. The CDR3 nucleotides are TGCAGTGCTATTCTTCCCCACCGTCAAGAGACCCAGTACTTC.

This clonotype was observed many times. The chain is built from TRBV7-9 and TRBJ2-5; either TRBD1 or TRBD2 may supply D (6 bases each). The germline gives CDR1 SEHNR, CDR2 FQNEAQ (reference sequence). This CDR3 region has 17 residues. V was shortened by 0 bases and J by 1 base, with 15 bases between the two germline ends. CDR3 in DNA: TGTGCCAGCAGCTTAGCTCCCATCGGGGGCACCCAAGAGACCCAGTACTTC. It translates to CASSLAPIGGTQETQYF.

The table lists this clonotype with a count of one. This sequence may be a read error, since a much larger clone differs from it by one base. The J gene is TRBJ1-2, the V gene TRBV6-6, with TRBD1 as a possible D gene (6 bases). CDR1 and CDR2 from the germline V gene are MNHNY and SVGAGI (reference sequence). This CDR3 contains 14 residues. The CDR3, as DNA: TGTGCCAGCGGTTACTCGCAGGGGACCTATGGCTACACCTTC. This encodes CASGYSQGTYGYTF.

Many counts were recorded for this clonotype. The V and J genes are TRBV27 and TRBJ1-2; D call uncertain. The ends were cut back, 2 bases at V and 5 bases at J, with 12 bases in the middle. This CDR3 spans 14 amino acids. Per germline, CDR1 MNHEY and CDR2 SMNVEV (reference sequence). CDR3 sequence reads: CASSLGPSRYGYTF. The CDR3, as DNA: TGTGCCAGCAGTTTAGGTCCCTCACGGTATGGCTACACCTTC.

By sample fraction, this clonotype is medium-sized. This CDR3 reads CASSLASASGELFF. The CDR3 nucleotides are TGTGCCAGCAGTTTGGCTAGTGCATCCGGGGAGCTGTTTTTT. The V call is TRBV28, the J call TRBJ2-2; no clear D gene. The CDR3 is 14 amino acids. Trimming took off 3 bases at V and 6 bases at J, with 11 bases between the two ends. CDR1 is MDHEN and CDR2 is SYDVKM in the germline V gene.

In this sample, this clonotype turned up many times. This chain joins TRBV7-3 and TRBJ1-1; D unclear. V lost 10 bases to trimming and J lost 6 bases, with 18 bases between them. CDR3 length: 13 amino acids. In germline, CDR1 is SGHTA, CDR2 FQGTGA. CDR3 sequence: CAIPGTQSPEAFF. In DNA form, the CDR3 reads TGTGCCATCCCAGGTACACAGTCCCCTGAAGCTTTCTTT. Looking up the rest from reference TRBV7-3 and TRBJ1-1 gives the full variable domain: GAGVSQTPSNKVTEKGKYVELRCDPISGHTALYWYRQSLGQGPEFLIYFQGTGAADDSGLPNDRFFAVRPEGSVSTLKIQRTERGDSAVYLCAIPGTQSPEAFFGQGTRLTVV.

This clonotype was seen repeatedly, ten times or more. The chain uses TRBV7-9 and TRBJ2-3, with 11 nucleotides matching TRBD2. The CDR3 consists of 20 residues. With V trimmed by 5 bases and J by 2 bases, 18 bases remained unmatched. Germline CDR1 reads SEHNR; CDR2 reads FQNEAQ (reference sequence). CDR3 DNA sequence: TGTGCCAGCAGCAGTGACCCTTCTAGCGGGGGGACTCCTTTCACAGATACGCAGTATTTT. It is translated as CASSSDPSSGGTPFTDTQYF.

This clonotype was seen ten or more times. The J gene is TRBJ2-2, the V gene TRBV7-6; D is possibly TRBD2 (6 bases). This CDR3 is built from 16 residues. Germline V CDR1 and CDR2: SGHVS, FNYEAQ. V lost 5 bases and J lost 5, with 18 bases in between. The CDR3 DNA follows: TGTGCCAGCAGCCGCCAATCCGGGACTTCTACCGGGGAGCTGTTTTTT. This codes for CASSRQSGTSTGELFF.

This clonotype showed up many times. V gene TRBV20-1 combines with J gene TRBJ2-7, with 10 bases matching TRBD1. The V segment lost 6 bases and the J segment 0 bases; nucleotides outside the gene matches: 2. Germline assignment: CDR1 DFQATT and CDR2 SNEGSKA (reference sequence). The CDR3 has 13 amino acids. The CDR3 loop is CSARTGGSYEQYF. The CDR3 DNA is TGCAGTGCGCGGACAGGGGGCTCCTACGAGCAGTACTTC.

In its sample, this clonotype was seen a few times. The V and J genes are TRBV9 and TRBJ1-6; perhaps TRBD1 as D (5 bases). Germline V gives CDR1 SGDLS, CDR2 YYNGEE. There are 19 residues in the CDR3. Trimming pared 0 bases from V and 10 bases from J, leaving 26 bases between. This CDR3 reads CASSVEIVPIQGELSPLHF. The CDR3, as DNA: TGTGCCAGCAGCGTAGAGATCGTTCCAATTCAGGGAGAGTTATCACCCCTCCACTTT.

This clonotype was detected ten times or more. This chain connects TRBV4-2 to TRBJ2-7; TRBD1 might be the D (6 bases). Germline lookup yields CDR1 LGHNA and CDR2 YNFKEQ. The CDR3 totals 15 residues. V was cut by 1 base and J by 6 bases, with 16 bases left in between. This chain's CDR3 is CASSQVGQSPSEQYF. The DNA of the CDR3 is TGTGCCAGCAGCCAAGTAGGACAGTCACCGTCCGAGCAGTACTTC.

The chain joins TRBV12-3 or TRBV12-4 to TRBJ2-2; D is perhaps TRBD1 (5 bases). The CDR3 sequence is 13 residues long. V was cut by 1 base and J by 5 bases, with 5 bases left in between. Here the CDR3 DNA reads TGTGCCAGCAGTTTAGAGGGGACCGGGGAGCTGTTTTTT. It specifies CASSLEGTGELFF.